Below are 14 T cell receptor beta chains sequenced from a single sample in a study of T cells in women clearing cervical HPV infection. This table comes from immunoSEQ multiplex PCR, and its TCRdb copy is limited to in-frame clones, with some not included. The sample has some 33,000 clones. Sequencing used blood buffy coat. The receptors originated from a woman aged 18 to 69 with a cervical HPV16 infection that either progressed to CIN3+ or cleared (not recorded which).

Points on this clone: The missing CDR3 end, 3 residues past where the read stops, is filled in from the germline J gene. This sequence joins TRBV12-3 or TRBV12-4 and TRBJ2-2; a weak D match, TRBD1 (5 bases). The CDR3 contains 16 residues. V was pared by 6 bases and J by 1 base, with 15 bases between. CDR3: CASSFPGQLNTGELFF. CDR3 DNA (partial): TGTGCCAGCAGCTTTCCCGGACAACTGAACACCGGGGAG.

To note about this clone: The observed sequence ends 3 residues before the CDR3 terminus, with the missing tail filled in from the germline J gene. This chain links TRBV27 with TRBJ1-5; 9 bases align to TRBD1. In germline, CDR1 is MNHEY, CDR2 SMNVEV (reference sequence). The ends lost 3 bases at V and 7 bases at J; junction bases unmatched: 7. The CDR3 has 15 amino acids. The CDR3 here is CASSFGTGPGQPQHF. CDR3 DNA (partial): TGTGCCAGCAGTTTTGGGACAGGGCCGGGCCAGCCC.

With regard to this clone: From the germline J gene comes the end of the CDR3, since the read stops 3 residues before it. This chain joins TRBV7-3 and TRBJ2-1; the match to TRBD2 covers 11 bases. Germline V gene data show CDR1 as SGHTA and CDR2 as FQGTGA. This CDR3 contains 16 residues. Trimming cost V 5 bases and J 6 bases; bases outside gene matches: 9. The sequenced part of the CDR3 DNA is TGTGCCAGCAGCATTAGCGGGAGGGCCCGAGGCAATGAG. Translating gives CASSISGRARGNE. The complete CDR3 reads CASSISGRARGNEQFF.

Concerning this clone: The CDR3 end lies 3 residues beyond the end of the read and is filled in from the germline J gene. V usage is TRBV4-1 and J usage is TRBJ2-1; 8 positions agree with TRBD2. CDR1 is MGHRA and CDR2 is YSYEKL in the germline V gene. The CDR3 runs to 15 residues. Germline trimming cut 2 bases from V and 5 bases from J; bases unmatched to any gene: 5. CDR3 DNA (partial): TGCGCCAGCAGCCAAACTAGCGGAATTCACAATGAG. This encodes CASSQTSGIHNE. The entire CDR3 sequence reads CASSQTSGIHNEQFF.

Points on this clone: From the germline J gene comes the end of the CDR3, since the read stops 3 residues before it. The chain employs TRBV7-2 and TRBJ2-7; 9 nucleotides line up with TRBD1. J was trimmed by 4 bases and V by 1 base; bases with no gene match: 2. Germline CDR1 SGHTA, CDR2 FQGNSA. CDR3 size: 14 residues. CDR3 residues: CASSLGTGVYEQYF. The sequenced part of the CDR3 DNA is TGTGCCAGCAGCTTAGGGACAGGGGTGTACGAG.

Remarks on this clone: The read comes to an end 3 residues before the CDR3 does, leaving the germline J gene to fill in the end. The V and J genes are TRBV10-2 and TRBJ2-4; a possible D gene is TRBD1 (6 bases). The CDR3 contains 17 residues. Germline V gene lookup returns CDR1 WSHSY and CDR2 SAAADI. The V and J ends lost 3 bases and 0 bases respectively, with 15 bases between them. The CDR3 here is CASSELQGLIAKNIQYF. Incomplete CDR3 DNA: TGCGCCAGCAGTGAATTACAGGGCTTGATAGCCAAAAACATT.

Incomplete CDR3 DNA: TGCAGCGTTGATCCCGGGGCGGGGTATGGC. This gives the protein CSVDPGAGYG. The full-length CDR3 reads as CSVDPGAGYGYTF. The rearrangement uses TRBV29-1 and TRBJ1-2; tentative D call: TRBD1 (5 bases). Coverage ceases 3 residues before the CDR3 finishes, and the germline J gene fills in the end. This CDR3 is built from 13 residues. Germline lookup yields CDR1 SQVTM and CDR2 ANQGSEA. The ends were cut back, 3 bases at V and 5 bases at J, with 13 bases in the middle. Variable domain in full (rest from reference TRBV29-1 and TRBJ1-2): SAVISQKPSRDICQRGTSLTIQCQVDSQVTMMFWYRQQPGQSLTLIATANQGSEATYESGFVIDKFPISRPNLTFSTLTVSNMSPEDSSIYLCSVDPGAGYGYTFGSGTRLTVV.

As for this clone: The read ends 3 residues shy of where the CDR3 ends; the end is completed using the germline J gene. The chain has TRBV20-1 and TRBJ2-7; D call uncertain. This CDR3 contains 13 residues. Germline-derived CDR1 and CDR2 are DFQATT and SNEGSKA (reference sequence). V was clipped by 4 bases and J by 2 bases, with 12 bases between them. The covered CDR3 bases are TGCAGTGCTATCACGGGTCTCCCCTACGAG. Translated, it gives CSAITGLPYE. The entire CDR3 reads CSAITGLPYEQYF.

As for this clone: The CDR3 end falls 3 residues outside the read, so it is completed with the germline J gene. The chain combines TRBV6-2 or TRBV6-3 with TRBJ2-2, with D possibly TRBD2 on 6 matching bases. The CDR3 loop spans 17 amino acids. The germline V and J ends were trimmed by 4 bases and 0 bases, with 15 bases remaining between them. Germline loops: CDR1 MNHEY, CDR2 SVGEGT. CDR3 DNA, as far as it was read: TGTGCCAGCAGTTCACGGAGGGGCAGCCCGAACACCGGGGAG. It specifies CASSSRRGSPNTGE. The full-length CDR3 reads as CASSSRRGSPNTGELFF.

The DNA read from the CDR3 is TGCGCCAGCAGCTCGGGACTGAGCGAG. Translation gives CASSSGLSE. The entire CDR3 protein is CASSSGLSEQYF. The rearrangement joins TRBV5-1 to TRBJ2-7; maybe TRBD2 (6 bases). The read falls 3 residues short of the CDR3 end, and the missing part is taken from the germline J gene. The V gene's germline CDR1 is SGHRS and CDR2 YFSETQ. The length of the CDR3 is 12 residues. Trimming pared 3 bases from V and 6 bases from J, leaving 10 bases between. Complete variable domain (other parts from reference TRBV5-1 and TRBJ2-7): KAGVTQTPRYLIKTRGQQVTLSCSPISGHRSVSWYQQTPGQGLQFLFEYFSETQRNKGNFPGRFSGRQFSNSRSEMNVSTLELGDSALYLCASSSGLSEQYFGPGTRLTVT.

Note on this clone: The DNA ends 3 residues before the CDR3 does, and the rest of the CDR3 is filled in from the germline J gene. J is TRBJ2-7 and V is TRBV7-2; 7 positions agree with TRBD2. Germline V CDR1 and CDR2: SGHTA, FQGNSA. Trimming at V came to 5 bases and at J to 4 bases, leaving 11 bases not matched to a gene. The CDR3 is made up of 15 amino acids. CDR3 amino acids: CASSPQATSSYEQYF. CDR3 DNA (partial): TGTGCCAGCAGCCCCCAGGCGACTAGCAGTTACGAG. Supplemented by reference TRBV7-2 and TRBJ2-7, the full variable domain reads GAGVSQSPSNKVTEKGKDVELRCDPISGHTALYWYRQSLGQGLEFLIYFQGNSAPDKSGLPSDRFSAERTGGSVSTLTIQRTQQEDSAVYLCASSPQATSSYEQYFGPGTRLTVT.

In the case of this clone: The read ends 3 residues before the CDR3 terminus; that terminus is restored from the germline J gene. This chain links TRBV28 with TRBJ1-4, with 8 nucleotides matching TRBD1. The CDR3 is made up of 17 amino acids. From germline, CDR1 is MDHEN and CDR2 SYDVKM. CDR3 DNA (partial): TGTGCCAGCAACCAGGACAGGGCCTTCTCTGGGGCCAACGTA. Encoded protein: CASNQDRAFSGANV. In full, the CDR3 reads CASNQDRAFSGANVLFF. The entire variable domain, with the rest obtained from reference TRBV28 and TRBJ1-4, is as follows: DVKVTQSSRYLVKRTGEKVFLECVQDMDHENMFWYRQDPGLGLRLIYFSYDVKMKEKGDIPEGYSVSREKKERFSLILESASTNQTSMYLCASNQDRAFSGANVLFFGSGTQLSVL.

Remarks on this clone: The read comes to an end 3 residues before the CDR3 does, leaving the germline J gene to fill in the end. The chain has TRBV2 and TRBJ1-3, with a weak D call TRBD1 (5 bases). Deletions cut 2 bases from V and 1 base from J, with 12 bases between. Germline CDR1 and CDR2: SNHLY and FYNNEI. The CDR3 runs 16 residues. CDR3 DNA (partial): TGTGCCAGCAGTGAATACAGGATCTCTTCTGGAAACACC. It yields the protein CASSEYRISSGNT. The whole CDR3 reads CASSEYRISSGNTIYF.

Note on this clone: The read stops 3 residues short of the end of the CDR3; the missing end is completed from the germline J gene. V gene TRBV7-7 combines with J gene TRBJ2-7; TRBD1 is a possible D gene (6 bases). Trimming cost V 2 bases and J 3 bases, with 14 bases left between them. The CDR3 has 15 amino acids. In germline, CDR1 is SSHAT, CDR2 FNYEAQ (reference sequence). The CDR3 bases that were read are TGTGCCAGCAGCTTACGGCAGGGGTGGAACTACGAG. The encoded protein is CASSLRQGWNYE. The full CDR3 protein is CASSLRQGWNYEQYF.